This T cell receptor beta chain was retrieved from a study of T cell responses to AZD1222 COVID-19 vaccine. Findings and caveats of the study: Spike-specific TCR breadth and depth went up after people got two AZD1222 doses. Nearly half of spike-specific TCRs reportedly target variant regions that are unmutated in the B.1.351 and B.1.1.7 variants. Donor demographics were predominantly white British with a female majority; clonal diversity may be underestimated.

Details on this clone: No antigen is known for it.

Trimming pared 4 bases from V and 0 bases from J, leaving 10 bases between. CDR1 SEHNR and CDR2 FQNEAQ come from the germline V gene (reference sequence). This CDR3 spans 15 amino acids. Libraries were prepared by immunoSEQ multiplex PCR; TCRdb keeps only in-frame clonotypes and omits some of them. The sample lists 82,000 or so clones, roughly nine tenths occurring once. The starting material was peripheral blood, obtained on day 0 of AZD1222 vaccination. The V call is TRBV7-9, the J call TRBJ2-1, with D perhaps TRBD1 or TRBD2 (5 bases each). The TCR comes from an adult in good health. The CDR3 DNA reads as TGTGCCAGCAGCTGGATGGGGGACTCCTACAATGAGCAGTTCTTC. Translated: CASSWMGDSYNEQFF.